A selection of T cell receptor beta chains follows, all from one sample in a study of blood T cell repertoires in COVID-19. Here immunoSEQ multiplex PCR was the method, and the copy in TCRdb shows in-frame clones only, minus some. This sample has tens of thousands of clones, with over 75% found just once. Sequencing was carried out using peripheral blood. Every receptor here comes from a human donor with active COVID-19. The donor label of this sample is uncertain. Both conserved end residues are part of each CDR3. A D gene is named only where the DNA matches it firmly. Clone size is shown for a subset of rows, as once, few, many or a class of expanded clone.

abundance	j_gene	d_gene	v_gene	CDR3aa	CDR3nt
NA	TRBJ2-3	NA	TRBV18	CASSPPSTDTQYF	TGTGCCAGCTCACCTCCAAGCACAGATACGCAGTATTTT
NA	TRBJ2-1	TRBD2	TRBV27	CASSLHSGASGSNEQFF	TGTGCCAGCAGTTTACATTCCGGGGCTAGCGGGAGCAATGAGCAGTTCTTC
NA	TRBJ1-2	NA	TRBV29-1	CSVDSSGGYTF	TGCAGCGTTGATTCCTCCGGGGGCTACACCTTC
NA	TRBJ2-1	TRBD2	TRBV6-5	CASRQTSGAYNEQFF	TGTGCCAGCAGGCAAACTAGCGGGGCCTACAATGAGCAGTTCTTC
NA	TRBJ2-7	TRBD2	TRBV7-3	CASSPGGGVYEQYF	TGTGCCAGCAGCCCGGGCGGGGGGGTTTACGAGCAGTACTTC
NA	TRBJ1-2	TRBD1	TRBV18	CASSEYRGTYGYTF	TGTGCCAGCTCAGAGTACAGGGGCACCTATGGCTACACCTTC
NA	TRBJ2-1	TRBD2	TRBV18	CASSPLSGRNEQFF	TGTGCCAGCTCACCGCTTAGCGGGAGGAATGAGCAGTTCTTC
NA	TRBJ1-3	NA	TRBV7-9	CASSLAKGVKAGNTIYF	TGTGCCAGCAGCTTAGCCAAGGGGGTGAAGGCTGGAAACACCATATATTTT
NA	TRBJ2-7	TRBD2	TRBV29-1	CSVGTSGSYEQYF	TGCAGCGTTGGGACTAGCGGCTCCTACGAGCAGTACTTC
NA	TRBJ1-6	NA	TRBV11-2	CASRWGGARSYNSPLHF	TGTGCCAGCCGCTGGGGAGGGGCAAGGTCCTATAATTCACCCCTCCACTTT
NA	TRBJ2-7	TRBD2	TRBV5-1	CASSLRGTSYEQYF	TGCGCCAGCAGCTTGAGGGGGACTAGCTACGAGCAGTACTTC
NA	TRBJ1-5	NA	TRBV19	CASSNRGLSNQPQHF	TGTGCCAGTAGTAATCGAGGACTTAGCAATCAGCCCCAGCATTTT
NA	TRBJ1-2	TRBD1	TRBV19	CASSNRDRYTYGYTF	TGTGCCAGTAGTAACCGGGACAGATACACCTATGGCTACACCTTC
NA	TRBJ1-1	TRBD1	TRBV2	CASRQRTGEGTEAFF	TGTGCCAGCAGACAAAGGACAGGGGAGGGCACTGAAGCTTTCTTT
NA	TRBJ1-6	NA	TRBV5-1	CASSLEGNNSPLHF	TGCGCCAGCAGCTTGGAGGGGAATAATTCACCCCTCCACTTT
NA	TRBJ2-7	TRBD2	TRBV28	CASSLFSSGSEQYF	TGTGCCAGCAGTTTATTTTCTAGCGGGAGCGAGCAGTACTTC
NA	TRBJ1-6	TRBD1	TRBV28	CASSLTGKDSPLHF	TGTGCCAGCAGTTTGACAGGGAAGGACTCACCCCTCCACTTT
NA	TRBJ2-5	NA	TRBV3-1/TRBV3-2	CASSQGPPGTQYF	TGTGCCAGCAGCCAAGGCCCGCCAGGGACCCAGTACTTC
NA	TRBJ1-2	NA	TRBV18	CASSRDLNDYGYTF	TGTGCCAGCTCACGAGACTTAAACGACTATGGCTACACCTTC
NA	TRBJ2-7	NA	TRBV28	CASTGQFGEQYF	TGTGCCAGCACAGGACAGTTCGGGGAGCAGTACTTC
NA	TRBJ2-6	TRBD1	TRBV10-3	CAISPLQGTGANVLTF	TGTGCCATCAGTCCCCTACAGGGGACCGGGGCCAACGTCCTGACTTTC
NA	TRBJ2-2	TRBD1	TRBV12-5	CASGLYRTGTTGELFF	TGTGCTAGTGGTTTGTATCGGACAGGGACGACCGGGGAGCTGTTTTTT
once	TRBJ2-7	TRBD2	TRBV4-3	CASSFGLAGNYEQYF	TGCGCCAGCAGCTTCGGACTAGCGGGGAACTACGAGCAGTACTTC
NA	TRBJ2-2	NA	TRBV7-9	CASSPITSGELFF	TGTGCCAGCAGCCCTATCACGTCCGGGGAGCTGTTTTTT
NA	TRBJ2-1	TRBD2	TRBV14	CASRPGTSSNEQFF	TGTGCCAGCAGACCCGGGACTAGCAGCAATGAGCAGTTCTTC
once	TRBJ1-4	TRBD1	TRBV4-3	CASSQGAWGQDREKLFF	TGCGCCAGCAGCCAAGGGGCCTGGGGACAGGATAGGGAAAAACTGTTTTTT
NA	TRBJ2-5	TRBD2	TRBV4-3	CASSPNLAGGLQETQYF	TGCGCCAGCAGCCCCAACCTAGCGGGAGGACTCCAAGAGACCCAGTACTTC
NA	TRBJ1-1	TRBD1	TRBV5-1	CASRFTGGTEAFF	TGCGCCAGCAGATTCACAGGGGGCACTGAAGCTTTCTTT
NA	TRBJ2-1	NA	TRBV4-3	CASSQGGFGSNEQFF	TGCGCCAGCAGCCAAGGAGGTTTTGGGAGCAATGAGCAGTTCTTC
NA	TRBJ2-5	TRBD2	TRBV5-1	CASSGTSGSQETQYF	TGCGCCAGCAGCGGGACTAGCGGGAGTCAGGAGACCCAGTACTTC
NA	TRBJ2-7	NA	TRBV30	CAWRVTWYTYF	TGTGCCTGGAGAGTGACTTGGTATACATACTTC
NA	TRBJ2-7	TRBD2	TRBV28	CASSSPGRRREQYF	TGTGCCAGCAGTTCCCCCGGGAGGAGGCGCGAGCAGTACTTC
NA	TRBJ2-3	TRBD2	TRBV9	CASRPGGSTDTQYF	TGTGCCAGCAGGCCGGGGGGTAGCACAGATACGCAGTATTTT
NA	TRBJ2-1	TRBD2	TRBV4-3	CASSQGGLAGAGEQFF	TGCGCCAGCAGCCAAGGAGGGCTAGCGGGAGCTGGTGAGCAGTTCTTC
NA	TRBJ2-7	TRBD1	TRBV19	CASSFGQVYEQYF	TGTGCCAGTAGTTTCGGACAGGTCTACGAGCAGTACTTC
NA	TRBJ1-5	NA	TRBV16	CASSQSSGGQQPQHF	TGTGCCAGCAGCCAATCGTCCGGGGGGCAACAGCCCCAGCATTTT
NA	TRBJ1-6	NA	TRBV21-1	CASSKEDREECTNNSPLHF	TGTGCCAGCAGCAAAGAAGACCGGGAGGAGTGTACTAATAATTCACCCCTCCACTTT
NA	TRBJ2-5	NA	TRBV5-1	CASSPPGETQYF	TGCGCCAGCAGCCCGCCGGGGGAGACCCAGTACTTC
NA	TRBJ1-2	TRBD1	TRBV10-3	CAIGTGFTMGYTF	TGTGCCATTGGGACAGGTTTTACTATGGGCTACACCTTC
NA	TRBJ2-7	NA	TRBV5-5	CASSHGWRESLYEQYF	TGTGCCAGCAGCCACGGCTGGCGGGAAAGTCTCTACGAGCAGTACTTC
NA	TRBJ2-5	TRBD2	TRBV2	CASSRTRPQETQYF	TGTGCCAGCAGCCGGACTAGACCACAAGAGACCCAGTACTTC
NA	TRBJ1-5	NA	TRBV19	CASSISSLDQPQHF	TGTGCCAGTAGTATCAGTTCTCTCGATCAGCCCCAGCATTTT
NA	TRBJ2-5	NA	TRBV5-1	CASSLTAGQRETQYF	TGCGCCAGCAGCTTGACGGCAGGCCAAAGGGAGACCCAGTACTTC
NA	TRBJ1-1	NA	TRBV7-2	CASSFMTEAFF	TGTGCCAGCAGCTTTATGACTGAAGCTTTCTTT
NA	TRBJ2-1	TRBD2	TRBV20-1	CSASKAGPSWLQNYNEQFF	TGCAGTGCTAGTAAAGCGGGACCTTCGTGGTTGCAAAACTACAATGAGCAGTTCTTC
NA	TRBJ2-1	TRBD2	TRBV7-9	CASRDLWGTTLIEQFF	TGTGCCAGCAGGGACCTCTGGGGGACTACTCTTATTGAGCAGTTCTTC
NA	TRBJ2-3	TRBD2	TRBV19	CASRGGAGYTQYF	TGTGCCAGTAGGGGCGGAGCGGGATATACGCAGTATTTT
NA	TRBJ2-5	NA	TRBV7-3	CASSLYPGKGETQYF	TGTGCCAGCAGCTTGTACCCGGGGAAAGGAGAGACCCAGTACTTC
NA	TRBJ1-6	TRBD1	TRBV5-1	CASSLDGTGGSPLHF	TGCGCCAGCAGCTTGGACGGGACAGGGGGCTCACCCCTCCACTTT
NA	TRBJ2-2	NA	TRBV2	CASRGTRGATGELFF	TGTGCCAGCAGAGGAACCAGGGGTGCCACCGGGGAGCTGTTTTTT
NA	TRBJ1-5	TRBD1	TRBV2	CASSARTGSPYSNQPQHF	TGTGCCAGCAGTGCTCGGACAGGATCACCTTATAGCAATCAGCCCCAGCATTTT
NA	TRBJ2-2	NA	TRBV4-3	CASSQVGRDTGELFF	TGCGCCAGCAGCCAAGTCGGCAGGGACACCGGGGAGCTGTTTTTT
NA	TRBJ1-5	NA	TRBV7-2	CASSLFLTTLMGQPQHF	TGTGCCAGCAGCTTATTCCTGACAACCCTGATGGGTCAGCCCCAGCATTTT
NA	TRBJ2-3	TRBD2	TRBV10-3	CAITRIAGGPDTQYF	TGTGCCATCACCCGAATAGCGGGAGGTCCAGATACGCAGTATTTT